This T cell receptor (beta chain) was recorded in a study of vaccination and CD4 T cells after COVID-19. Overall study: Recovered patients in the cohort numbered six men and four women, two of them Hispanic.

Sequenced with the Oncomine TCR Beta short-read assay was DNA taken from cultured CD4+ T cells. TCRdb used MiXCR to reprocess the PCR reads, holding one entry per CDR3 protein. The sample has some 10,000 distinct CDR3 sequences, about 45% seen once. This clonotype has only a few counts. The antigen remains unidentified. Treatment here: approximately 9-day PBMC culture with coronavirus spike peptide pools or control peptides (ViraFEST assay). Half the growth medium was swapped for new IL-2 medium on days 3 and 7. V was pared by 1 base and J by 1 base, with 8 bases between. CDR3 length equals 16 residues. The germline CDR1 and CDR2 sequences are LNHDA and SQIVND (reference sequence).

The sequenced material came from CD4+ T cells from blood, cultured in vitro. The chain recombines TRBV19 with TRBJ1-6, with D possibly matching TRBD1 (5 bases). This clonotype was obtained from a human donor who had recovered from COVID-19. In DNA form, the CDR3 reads TGTGCCAGTAGTATAGGCGGGGCGTCCTATAATTCACCCCTCCACTTT. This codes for CASSIGGASYNSPLHF.